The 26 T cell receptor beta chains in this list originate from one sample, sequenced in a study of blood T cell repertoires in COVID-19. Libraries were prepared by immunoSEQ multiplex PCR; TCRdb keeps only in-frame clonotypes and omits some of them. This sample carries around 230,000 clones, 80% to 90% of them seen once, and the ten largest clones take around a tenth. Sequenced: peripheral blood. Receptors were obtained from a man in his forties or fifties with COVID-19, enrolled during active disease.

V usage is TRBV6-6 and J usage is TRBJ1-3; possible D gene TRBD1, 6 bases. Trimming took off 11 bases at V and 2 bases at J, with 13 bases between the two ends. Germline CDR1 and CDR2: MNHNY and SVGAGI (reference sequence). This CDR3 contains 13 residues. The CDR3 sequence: CAVLGAPGNTIYF. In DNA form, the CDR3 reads TGTGCCGTTCTGGGGGCCCCTGGAAACACCATATATTTT.

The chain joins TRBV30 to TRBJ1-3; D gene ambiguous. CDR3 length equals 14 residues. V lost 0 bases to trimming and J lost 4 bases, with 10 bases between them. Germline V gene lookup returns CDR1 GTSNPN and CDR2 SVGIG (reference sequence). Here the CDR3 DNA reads TGTGCCTGGAGTGTACTCGGGGTAGGAAACACCATATATTTT. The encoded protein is CAWSVLGVGNTIYF.

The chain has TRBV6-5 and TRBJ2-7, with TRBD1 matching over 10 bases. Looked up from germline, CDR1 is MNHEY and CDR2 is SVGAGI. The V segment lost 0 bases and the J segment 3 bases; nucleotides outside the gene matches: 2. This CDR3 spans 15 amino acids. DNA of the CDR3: TGTGCCAGCAGTTACTCAGGGACAGGGGACTACGAGCAGTACTTC. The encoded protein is CASSYSGTGDYEQYF.

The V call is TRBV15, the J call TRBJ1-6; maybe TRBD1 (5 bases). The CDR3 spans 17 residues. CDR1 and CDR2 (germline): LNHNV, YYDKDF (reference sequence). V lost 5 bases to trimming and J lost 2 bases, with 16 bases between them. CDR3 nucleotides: TGTGCCACCAGCTTAGCAGGGCGCCCTACCTATAATTCACCCCTCCACTTT. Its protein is CATSLAGRPTYNSPLHF.

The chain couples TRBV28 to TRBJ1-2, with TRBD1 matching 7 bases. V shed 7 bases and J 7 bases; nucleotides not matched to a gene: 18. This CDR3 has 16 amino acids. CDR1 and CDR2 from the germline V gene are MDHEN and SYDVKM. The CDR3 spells CASTVATNRGRGGYTF. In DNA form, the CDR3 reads TGTGCCAGCACGGTGGCCACTAACAGGGGAAGAGGTGGCTACACCTTC.

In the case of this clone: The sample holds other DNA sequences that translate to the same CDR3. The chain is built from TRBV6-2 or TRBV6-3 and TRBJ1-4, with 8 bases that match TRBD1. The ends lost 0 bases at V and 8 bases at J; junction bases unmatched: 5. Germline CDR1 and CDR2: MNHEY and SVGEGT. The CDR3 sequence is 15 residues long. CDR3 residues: CASSYSSRGQEKLFF. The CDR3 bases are TGTGCCAGCAGTTACTCGAGCAGGGGGCAGGAAAAACTGTTTTTT.

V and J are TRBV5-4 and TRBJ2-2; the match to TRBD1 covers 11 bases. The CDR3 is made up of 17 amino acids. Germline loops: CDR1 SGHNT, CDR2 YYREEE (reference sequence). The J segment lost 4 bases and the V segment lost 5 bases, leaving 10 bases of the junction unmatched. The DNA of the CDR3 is TGTGCCAGCAGTTGGGGTTTGGGACAGGGGGGCACCGGGGAGCTGTTTTTT. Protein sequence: CASSWGLGQGGTGELFF.

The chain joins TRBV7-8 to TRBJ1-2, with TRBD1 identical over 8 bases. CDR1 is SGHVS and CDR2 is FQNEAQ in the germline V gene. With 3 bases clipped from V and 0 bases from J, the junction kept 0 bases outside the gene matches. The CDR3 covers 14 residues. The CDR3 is CASSLGQANYGYTF. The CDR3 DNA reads TGTGCCAGCAGCTTGGGACAGGCTAACTATGGCTACACCTTC.

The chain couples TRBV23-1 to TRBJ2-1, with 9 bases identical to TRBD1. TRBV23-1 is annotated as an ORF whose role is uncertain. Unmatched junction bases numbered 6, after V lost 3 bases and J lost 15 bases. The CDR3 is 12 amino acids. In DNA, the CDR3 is TGCGCCAGCAGTCAGGACAGGGGAGTTTGGTTCTTC. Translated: CASSQDRGVWFF.

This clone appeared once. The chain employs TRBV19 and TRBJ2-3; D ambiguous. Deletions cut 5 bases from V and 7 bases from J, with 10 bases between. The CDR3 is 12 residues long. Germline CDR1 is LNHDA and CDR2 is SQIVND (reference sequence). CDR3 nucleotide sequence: TGTGCCAGTAGTCTCAAGTCTAATACGCAGTATTTT. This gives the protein CASSLKSNTQYF.

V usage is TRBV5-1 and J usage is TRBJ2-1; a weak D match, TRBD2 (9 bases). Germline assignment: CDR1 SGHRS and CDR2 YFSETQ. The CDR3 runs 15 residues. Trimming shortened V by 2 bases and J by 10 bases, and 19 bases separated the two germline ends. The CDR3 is CASSFFSGGQEEQFF. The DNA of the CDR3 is TGCGCCAGCAGCTTTTTTAGCGGGGGACAGGAAGAGCAGTTCTTC.

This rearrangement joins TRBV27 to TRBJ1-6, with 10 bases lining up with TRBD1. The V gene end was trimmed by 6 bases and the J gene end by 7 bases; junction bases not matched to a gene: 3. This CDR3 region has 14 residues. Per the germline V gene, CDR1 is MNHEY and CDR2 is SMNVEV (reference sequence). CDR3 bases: TGTGCCAGCAGACCGGGACAGGGGAATTCACCCCTCCACTTT. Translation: CASRPGQGNSPLHF.

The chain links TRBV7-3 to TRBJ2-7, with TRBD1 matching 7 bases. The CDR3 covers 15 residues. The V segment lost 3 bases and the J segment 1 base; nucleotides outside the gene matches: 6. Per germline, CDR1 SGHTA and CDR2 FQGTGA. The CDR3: CASSFATGQSYEQYF. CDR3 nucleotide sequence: TGTGCCAGCAGCTTCGCGACGGGACAGTCCTACGAGCAGTACTTC.

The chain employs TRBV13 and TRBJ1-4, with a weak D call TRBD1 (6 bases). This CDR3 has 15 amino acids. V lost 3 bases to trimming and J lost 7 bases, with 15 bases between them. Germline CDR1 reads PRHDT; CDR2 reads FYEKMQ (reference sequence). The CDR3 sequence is CASSFKQGFGEKLFF. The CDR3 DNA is TGTGCCAGCAGCTTTAAACAGGGCTTCGGTGAAAAACTGTTTTTT. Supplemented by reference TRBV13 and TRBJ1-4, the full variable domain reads AAGVIQSPRHLIKEKRETATLKCYPIPRHDTVYWYQQGPGQDPQFLISFYEKMQSDKGSIPDRFSAQQFSDYHSELNMSSLELGDSALYFCASSFKQGFGEKLFFGSGTQLSVL.

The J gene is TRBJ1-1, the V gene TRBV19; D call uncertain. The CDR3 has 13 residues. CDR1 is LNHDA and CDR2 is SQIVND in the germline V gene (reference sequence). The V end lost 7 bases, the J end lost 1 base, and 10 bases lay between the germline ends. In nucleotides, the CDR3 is TGTGCCAGTATGGAGGAGACGAACACTGAAGCTTTCTTT. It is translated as CASMEETNTEAFF.

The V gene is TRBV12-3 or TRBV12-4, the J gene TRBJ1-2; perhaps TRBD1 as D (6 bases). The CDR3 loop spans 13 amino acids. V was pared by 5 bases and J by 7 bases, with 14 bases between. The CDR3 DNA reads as TGTGCCAGCAGTGTCAACAGGGTTGGTGGCTACACCTTC. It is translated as CASSVNRVGGYTF.

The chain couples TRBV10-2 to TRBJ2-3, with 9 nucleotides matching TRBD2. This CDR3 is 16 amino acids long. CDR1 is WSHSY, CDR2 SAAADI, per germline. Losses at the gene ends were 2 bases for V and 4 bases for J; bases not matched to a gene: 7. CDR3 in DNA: TGCGCCAGCAGTGAGGTACCGGGACTAGCATCAGATACGCAGTATTTT. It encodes CASSEVPGLASDTQYF.

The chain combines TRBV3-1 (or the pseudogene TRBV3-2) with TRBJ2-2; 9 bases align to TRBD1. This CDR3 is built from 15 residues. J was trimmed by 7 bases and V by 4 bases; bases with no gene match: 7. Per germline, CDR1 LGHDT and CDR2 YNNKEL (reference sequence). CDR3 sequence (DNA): TGTGCCAGCAGCCCCCGGGACAGGGCACACGGGGAGCTGTTTTTT. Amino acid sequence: CASSPRDRAHGELFF.

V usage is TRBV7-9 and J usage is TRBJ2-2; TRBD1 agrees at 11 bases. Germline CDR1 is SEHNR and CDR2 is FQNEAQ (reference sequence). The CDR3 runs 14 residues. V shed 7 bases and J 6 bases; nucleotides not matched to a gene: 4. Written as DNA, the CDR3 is TGTGCCAGCAAGGACAGGGGGCGGGCCGGGGAGCTGTTTTTT. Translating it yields CASKDRGRAGELFF.

CDR3 nucleotide sequence: TGTGCCAGAAGCGCACGACAGGGGGCCACCGGGGAGCTGTTTTTT. Protein product: CARSARQGATGELFF. V is TRBV5-3 and J is TRBJ2-2; 10 bases are a match to TRBD1. TRBV5-3 is placed among ORFs of uncertain function. This CDR3 has 15 residues. The junction had 4 bases not matched to a gene; V was cut back by 4 bases and J by 4 bases.

The CDR3 DNA reads as TGCGCCAGCAGCTTGGTGGGGACCGGGACACGGGACTACGAGCAGTACTTC. This encodes CASSLVGTGTRDYEQYF. The chain carries TRBV5-1 and TRBJ2-7, with a possible D match to TRBD1 (6 bases). In germline, CDR1 is SGHRS, CDR2 YFSETQ. The CDR3 has 17 amino acids. V was cut by 0 bases and J by 3 bases, with 19 bases left in between.

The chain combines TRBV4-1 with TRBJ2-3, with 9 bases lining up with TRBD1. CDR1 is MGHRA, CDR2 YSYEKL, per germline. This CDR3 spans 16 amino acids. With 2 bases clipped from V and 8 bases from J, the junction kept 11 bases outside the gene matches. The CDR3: CASSQSGTGYTITQYF. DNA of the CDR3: TGCGCCAGCAGCCAATCTGGGACAGGGTACACAATTACGCAGTATTTT.

The CDR3 DNA reads TGTGCCAGCAGCGAAGCCGGGACACCGAACACTGAAGCTTTCTTT. Translation gives CASSEAGTPNTEAFF. J is TRBJ1-1 and V is TRBV9; a weak D match, TRBD1 (6 bases). CDR1 and CDR2 from the germline V gene are SGDLS and YYNGEE. This CDR3 region has 15 residues. V was clipped by 3 bases and J by 1 base, with 13 bases between them. The whole variable domain, filled in from reference TRBV9 and TRBJ1-1, reads DSGVTQTPKHLITATGQRVTLRCSPRSGDLSVYWYQQSLDQGLQFLIQYYNGEERAKGNILERFSAQQFPDLHSELNLSSLELGDSALYFCASSEAGTPNTEAFFGQGTRLTVV.

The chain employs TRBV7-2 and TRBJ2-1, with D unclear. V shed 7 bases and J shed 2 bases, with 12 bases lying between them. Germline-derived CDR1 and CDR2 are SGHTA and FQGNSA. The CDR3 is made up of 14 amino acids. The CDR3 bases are TGTGCCAGCACCCCGGCCGCGGCCTACAATGAGCAGTTCTTC. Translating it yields CASTPAAAYNEQFF.

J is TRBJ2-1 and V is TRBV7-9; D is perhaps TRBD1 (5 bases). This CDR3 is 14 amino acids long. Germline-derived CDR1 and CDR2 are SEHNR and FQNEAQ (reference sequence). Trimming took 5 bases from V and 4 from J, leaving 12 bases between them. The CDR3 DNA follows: TGTGCCAGCAGCCCCAAAGACAGATACAATGAGCAGTTCTTC. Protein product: CASSPKDRYNEQFF.

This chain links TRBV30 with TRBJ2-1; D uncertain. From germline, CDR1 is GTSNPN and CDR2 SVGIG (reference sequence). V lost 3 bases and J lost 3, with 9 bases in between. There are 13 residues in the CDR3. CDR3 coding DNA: TGTGCCTGGAGAGTAGCTAACTACAATGAGCAGTTCTTC. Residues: CAWRVANYNEQFF.